This T cell receptor (beta chain) was recovered during a study of radiotherapy plus CTLA-4 blockade in lung cancer. Worth noting for this clone: The target antigen is unknown.

Germline CDR1 ENHRY, CDR2 SYGVKD. Trimming removed 7 bases at V and 6 bases at J, with 15 bases between. The CDR3 runs 14 residues. Study findings and constraints: Clones derived from tumor TCRs expanded in blood after radiotherapy plus ipilimumab.

Data came from immunoSEQ multiplex PCR; TCRdb stores just in-frame clones and leaves some out. The sample records 45,000 to 75,000 clones, 77% being singletons. This rearrangement joins TRBV10-3 to TRBJ2-2, with D possibly TRBD1 on 6 matching bases. The sequence came from a human donor with non-small cell lung cancer who had a partial response to radiotherapy plus ipilimumab. The input for sequencing was peripheral blood, taken from a patient treated with radiotherapy plus ipilimumab. CDR3 amino acids: CAITPWGQSGELFF. In DNA form, the CDR3 reads TGTGCCATCACCCCGTGGGGGCAGTCCGGGGAGCTGTTTTTT.